This T cell receptor beta chain was sequenced in a study of OX40 agonist ivuxolimab in advanced cancers. Looking at the study overall: The drug used for patients, ivuxolimab, was an agonistic anti-OX40 (CD134) antibody. The eligibility criteria allowed prior anti-PD-1, anti-PD-L1 or anti-CTLA-4 therapy, and about 40% had some.

Regarding this clone: Its antigen remains unidentified.

CDR1 is LNHDA, CDR2 SQIVND, per germline (reference sequence). The trim removed 6 bases at V and 13 bases at J, leaving 13 bases unmatched. CDR3 size: 14 residues. Findings and limits, study-wide: Part of the nonresponder group also had normalized T-cell clonal expansion that was low. Averaging showed that CD8+ T cells had more expanded clones than CD4+ did.

Measured with immunoSEQ multiplex PCR; TCRdb has only the in-frame clones, and not every one. The profile shows some 66,000 clones, roughly 73% of them singletons. This clonotype was sampled from an adult with an advanced solid tumor such as melanoma, head and neck, liver or kidney cancer. The source material was CD4+ or CD8+ T cells sorted from blood, sampled in a trial of the OX40 agonist ivuxolimab. The chain links TRBV19 to TRBJ1-4; TRBD1 agrees at 8 bases. The chain's CDR3 is CASREGTGIRPLFF. The CDR3 coding sequence is TGTGCCAGTAGAGAAGGGACAGGTATTCGACCACTGTTTTTT.